What follows describes a single TCR beta chain. Every isolated RNA sample was fully reverse transcribed, so sequencing captured expressed TCRB transcripts. Measured with immunoSEQ multiplex PCR; TCRdb has only the in-frame clones, and not every one. The table has about 230,000 clones, over 8.5% seen once. This sample was included in a study of beta chain features in type 1 diabetes. The CDR3 runs 12 residues. Germline CDR1 is MDHEN and CDR2 is SYDVKM. The V end was cut by 7 bases, the J end by 12 bases, with 18 bases between. The chain links TRBV28 to TRBJ1-1, with D hard to call. The sequenced sample was naive CD4+ T cells from blood. The sequence was obtained from a young woman in good health. The CDR3 is CASKGGSLGTFF. In DNA, the CDR3 is TGTGCCAGCAAGGGTGGGAGCCTCGGGACTTTCTTT.